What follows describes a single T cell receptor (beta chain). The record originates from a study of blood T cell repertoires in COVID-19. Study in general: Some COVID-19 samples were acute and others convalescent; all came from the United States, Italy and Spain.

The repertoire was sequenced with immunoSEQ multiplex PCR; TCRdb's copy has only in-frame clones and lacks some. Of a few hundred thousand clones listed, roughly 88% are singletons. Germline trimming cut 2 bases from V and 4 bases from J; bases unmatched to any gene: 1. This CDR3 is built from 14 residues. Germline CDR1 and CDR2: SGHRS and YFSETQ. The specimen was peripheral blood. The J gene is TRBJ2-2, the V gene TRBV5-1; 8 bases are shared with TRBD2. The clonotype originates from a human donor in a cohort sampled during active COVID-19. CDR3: CASSLTSGTGELFF. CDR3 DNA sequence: TGCGCCAGCAGCTTAACTAGCGGCACCGGGGAGCTGTTTTTT.